The 6 T cell receptor beta chains presented below share a single source sample, sequenced in a study of PD-1 blockade in classical Hodgkin lymphoma. Profiling relied on immunoSEQ multiplex PCR, and the TCRdb table lists in-frame clones only, not all of them. The sample holds about 97,000 clones, over 80% seen once. All patients relapsed after autologous stem cell transplantation, and brentuximab vedotin exposure varied. This specimen was peripheral blood mononuclear cells (PBMCs), taken at baseline. The receptors shown here come from a human donor with classical Hodgkin lymphoma.

V gene TRBV7-2 combines with J gene TRBJ2-7; TRBD1 might be the D (6 bases). The CDR3 covers 13 residues. From germline, CDR1 is SGHTA and CDR2 FQGNSA. V lost 1 base to trimming and J lost 12 bases, with 16 bases between them. This chain's CDR3 is CASSLEQGGRGYF. The DNA for the CDR3 is TGTGCCAGCAGCTTAGAACAGGGTGGTAGAGGGTACTTC.

This chain links TRBV4-3 with TRBJ2-2; tentative D call: TRBD1 (6 bases). Deletions cut 5 bases from V and 0 bases from J, with 13 bases between. Germline CDR1 LGHNA, CDR2 YSLEER. The CDR3 has 16 residues. The CDR3 region is CASSLERQANTGELFF. CDR3 nucleotides: TGCGCCAGCAGCTTGGAAAGACAGGCGAACACCGGGGAGCTGTTTTTT.

This clone was recorded only once. The V and J genes are TRBV30 and TRBJ1-3, with unresolved D. Trimming removed 0 bases at V and 2 bases at J, with 5 bases between. Germline CDR1 GTSNPN, CDR2 SVGIG (reference sequence). This CDR3 contains 13 residues. Written as DNA, the CDR3 is TGTGCCTGGAGTGTACGCCCTGGAAACACCATATATTTT. Its translation: CAWSVRPGNTIYF.

This clone was observed once. As DNA, the CDR3 is TGTGCCAGCAGTGCGCCGGGGAGGGGCGGGGGCACTGAAGCTTTCTTT. This sequence encodes CASSAPGRGGGTEAFF. V usage is TRBV28 and J usage is TRBJ1-1; D is possibly TRBD1 (5 bases). There are 16 residues in the CDR3. V lost 5 bases, J lost 4 bases, and 20 bases lay in between. CDR1 MDHEN and CDR2 SYDVKM come from the germline V gene.

The rearrangement uses TRBV30 and TRBJ1-1; D gene unclear. Germline values: CDR1 GTSNPN, CDR2 SVGIG (reference sequence). CDR3 size: 13 residues. Trimming removed 2 bases at V and 0 bases at J, with 7 bases between. The chain's CDR3 is CAWSRAVNTEAFF. CDR3 DNA: TGTGCCTGGAGTAGGGCAGTGAACACTGAAGCTTTCTTT.

In its sample, this clone was seen once. The chain combines TRBV27 with TRBJ2-3; tentatively, D is TRBD2 (6 bases). The CDR3 consists of 16 residues. The ends were cut back, 2 bases at V and 0 bases at J, with 12 bases in the middle. Looked up from germline, CDR1 is MNHEY and CDR2 is SMNVEV (reference sequence). CDR3 loop: CASSLGGGSSTDTQYF. CDR3 bases: TGTGCCAGCAGTTTAGGAGGAGGGTCTAGCACAGATACGCAGTATTTT.